This entry lists 8 T cell receptor beta chains sequenced from one sample in a study of early stage breast cancer tumors. Some clones are missing from TCRdb's copy, which holds only in-frame ones; the method was immunoSEQ multiplex PCR. The sample carries around 28,000 clones, about 60% recorded once. Sequencing used breast tumor tissue. These receptors were collected from a person aged 50-59 years with breast cancer.

The rearrangement joins TRBV10-1 to TRBJ1-3, with TRBD1 identical over 7 bases. The CDR3 sequence is 14 residues long. Germline V gene data show CDR1 as WNHNN and CDR2 as SYGVQD (reference sequence). The J segment lost 2 bases and the V segment lost 6 bases, leaving 4 bases of the junction unmatched. In nucleotides, the CDR3 is TGCGCCAGCAGGGAGACAGGGACTGGAAACACCATATATTTT. It yields the protein CASRETGTGNTIYF.

The chain combines TRBV19 with TRBJ2-7, with D unresolved. Germline V CDR1 and CDR2: LNHDA, SQIVND (reference sequence). The CDR3 length is 13 residues. Between the trimmed V and J ends, which lost 3 bases and 1 base, there was a span of 7 bases. CDR3 sequence reads: CASSIESSYEQYF. The CDR3, as DNA: TGTGCCAGTAGTATCGAGTCATCCTACGAGCAGTACTTC. Combining the CDR3 with reference TRBV19 and TRBJ2-7 gives the whole variable domain DGGITQSPKYLFRKEGQNVTLSCEQNLNHDAMYWYRQDPGQGLRLIYYSQIVNDFQKGDIAEGYSVSREKKESFPLTVTSAQKNPTAFYLCASSIESSYEQYFGPGTRLTVT.

The chain links TRBV4-2 to TRBJ2-1; TRBD1 aligns across 9 bases. Germline V gene lookup returns CDR1 LGHNA and CDR2 YNFKEQ. V shed 2 bases, J shed 5 bases, and the junction held 1 base outside the gene matches. The CDR3 has 14 amino acids. The CDR3 protein is CASSQRDRDNEQFF. The DNA of the CDR3 is TGTGCCAGCAGCCAACGGGACAGGGACAATGAGCAGTTCTTC.

This clone has just one count. V and J are TRBV29-1 and TRBJ2-7; TRBD1 might be the D (6 bases). V shed 6 bases and J shed 2 bases, with 11 bases lying between them. The CDR3 totals 12 residues. The germline CDR1 and CDR2 sequences are SQVTM and ANQGSEA. The CDR3 loop is CSVTRDTYEQYF. CDR3 nucleotide sequence: TGCAGCGTCACCCGGGACACCTACGAGCAGTACTTC.

The sample holds a few counts of this clone. V usage is TRBV5-1 and J usage is TRBJ2-1; tentatively, D is TRBD1 or TRBD2 (6 bases each). V gave up 0 bases and J gave up 5 bases, with 15 bases separating them. The CDR3 consists of 16 residues. CDR1 is SGHRS and CDR2 is YFSETQ in the germline V gene. CDR3 sequence reads: CASSLGGATRNNEQFF. CDR3 DNA sequence: TGCGCCAGCAGCTTGGGGGGGGCGACTAGGAACAATGAGCAGTTCTTC.

V gene TRBV6-6 combines with J gene TRBJ1-5; tentatively, D is TRBD1 (5 bases). The CDR3 runs to 16 residues. CDR1 is MNHNY and CDR2 is SVGAGI in the germline V gene (reference sequence). V lost 6 bases and J lost 2, with 17 bases in between. Written as DNA, the CDR3 is TGTGCCAGCAGGACGGGGGGATTCGGTCGCAATCAGCCCCAGCATTTT. Translation: CASRTGGFGRNQPQHF.

The chain has TRBV30 and TRBJ2-3, with 9 bases matching TRBD2. This CDR3 is built from 14 residues. V shed 2 bases, J shed 3 bases, and the junction held 3 bases outside the gene matches. The germline gives CDR1 GTSNPN, CDR2 SVGIG (reference sequence). DNA of the CDR3: TGTGCCTGGAGTATCAGCGGGAGGACAGATACGCAGTATTTT. It specifies CAWSISGRTDTQYF.

The DNA of the CDR3 is TGTGCCAGCAGTGAAGCGGGCAGCGCCTACGAGCAGTACTTC. Its translation: CASSEAGSAYEQYF. The chain links TRBV6-1 to TRBJ2-7, with D unclear. Trimming cost V 0 bases and J 2 bases, with 8 bases left between them. Germline V gives CDR1 MNHNS, CDR2 SASEGT. This CDR3 has 14 residues.